This T cell receptor (beta chain) emerged from a study of cytomegalovirus exposure and HLA in healthy donors. Study-wide results and limits: It emerged from a later analysis that several of the most significant clusters appeared to be linked to common viral pathogens.

In the case of this clone: What it binds is not known.

Between the trimmed V and J ends, which lost 0 bases and 5 bases, there was a span of 6 bases. This CDR3 has 13 residues. Germline CDR1 and CDR2: SGHRS and YFSETQ. Primers: 60 Vbeta forward and 13 Jbeta reverse. Using immunoSEQ multiplex PCR, the repertoire was profiled, and TCRdb retains in-frame clones only, with some absent. The profile covers roughly 160,000 clones, with 80% appearing a single time and around 1.3% taken by the ten largest. The clonotype was recovered from a woman in her fifties or sixties in good health and CMV-seronegative. V gene TRBV5-1 combines with J gene TRBJ2-1; D ambiguous. Specimen: PBMCs. The CDR3 DNA reads TGCGCCAGCAGCTTGGCCCCTCACAATGAGCAGTTCTTC. Translated, it gives CASSLAPHNEQFF.